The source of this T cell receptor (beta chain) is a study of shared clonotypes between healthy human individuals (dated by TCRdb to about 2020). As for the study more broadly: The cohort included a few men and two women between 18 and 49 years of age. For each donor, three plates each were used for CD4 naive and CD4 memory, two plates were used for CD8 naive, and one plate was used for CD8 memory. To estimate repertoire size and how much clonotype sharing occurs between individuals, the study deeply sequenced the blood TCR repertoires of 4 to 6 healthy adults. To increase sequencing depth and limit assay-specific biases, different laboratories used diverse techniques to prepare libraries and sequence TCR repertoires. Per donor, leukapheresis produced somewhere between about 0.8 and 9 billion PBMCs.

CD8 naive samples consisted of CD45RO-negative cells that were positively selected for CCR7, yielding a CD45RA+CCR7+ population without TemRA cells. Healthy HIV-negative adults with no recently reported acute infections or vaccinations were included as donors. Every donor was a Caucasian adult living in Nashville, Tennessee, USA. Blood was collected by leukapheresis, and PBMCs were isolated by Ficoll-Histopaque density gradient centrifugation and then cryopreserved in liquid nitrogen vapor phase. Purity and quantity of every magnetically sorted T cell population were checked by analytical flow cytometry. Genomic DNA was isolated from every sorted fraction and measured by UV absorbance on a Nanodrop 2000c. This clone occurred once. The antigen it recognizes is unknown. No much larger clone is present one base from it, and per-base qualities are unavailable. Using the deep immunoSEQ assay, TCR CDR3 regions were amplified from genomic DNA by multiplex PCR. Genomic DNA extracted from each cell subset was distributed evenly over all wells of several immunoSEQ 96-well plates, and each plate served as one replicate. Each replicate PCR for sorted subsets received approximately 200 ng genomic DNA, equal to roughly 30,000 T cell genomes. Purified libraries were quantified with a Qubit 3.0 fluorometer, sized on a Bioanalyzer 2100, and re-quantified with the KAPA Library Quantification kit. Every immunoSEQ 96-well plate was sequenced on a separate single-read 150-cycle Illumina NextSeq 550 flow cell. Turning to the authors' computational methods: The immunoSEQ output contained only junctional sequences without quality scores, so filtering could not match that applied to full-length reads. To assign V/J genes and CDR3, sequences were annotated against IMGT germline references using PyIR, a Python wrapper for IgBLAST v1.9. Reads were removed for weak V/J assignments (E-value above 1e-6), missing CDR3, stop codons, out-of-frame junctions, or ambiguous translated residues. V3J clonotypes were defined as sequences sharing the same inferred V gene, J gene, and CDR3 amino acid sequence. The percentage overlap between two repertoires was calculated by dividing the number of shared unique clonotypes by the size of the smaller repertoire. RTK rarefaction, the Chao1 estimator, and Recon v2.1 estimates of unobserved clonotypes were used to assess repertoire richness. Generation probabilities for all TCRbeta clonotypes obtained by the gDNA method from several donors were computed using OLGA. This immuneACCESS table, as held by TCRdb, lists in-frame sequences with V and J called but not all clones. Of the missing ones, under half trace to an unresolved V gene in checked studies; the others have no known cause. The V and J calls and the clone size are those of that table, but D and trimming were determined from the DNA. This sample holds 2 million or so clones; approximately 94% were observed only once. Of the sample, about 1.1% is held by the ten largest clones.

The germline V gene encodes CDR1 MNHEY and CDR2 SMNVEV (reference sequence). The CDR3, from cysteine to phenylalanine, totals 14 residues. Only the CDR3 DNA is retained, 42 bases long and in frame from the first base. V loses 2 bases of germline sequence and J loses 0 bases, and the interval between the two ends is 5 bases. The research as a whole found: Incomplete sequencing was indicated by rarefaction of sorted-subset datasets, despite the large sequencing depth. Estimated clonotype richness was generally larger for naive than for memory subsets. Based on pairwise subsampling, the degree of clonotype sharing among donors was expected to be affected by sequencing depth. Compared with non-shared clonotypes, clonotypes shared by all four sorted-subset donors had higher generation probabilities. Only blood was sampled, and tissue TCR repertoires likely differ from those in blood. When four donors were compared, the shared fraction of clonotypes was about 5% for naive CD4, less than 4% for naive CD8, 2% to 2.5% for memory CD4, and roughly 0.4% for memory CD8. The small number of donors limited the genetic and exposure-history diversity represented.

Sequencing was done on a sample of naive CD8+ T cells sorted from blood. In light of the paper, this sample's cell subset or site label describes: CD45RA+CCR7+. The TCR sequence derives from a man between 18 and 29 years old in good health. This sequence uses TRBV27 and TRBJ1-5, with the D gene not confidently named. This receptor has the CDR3 CASSLGNSNQPQHF. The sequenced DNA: TGTGCCAGCAGTTTAGGGAATAGCAATCAGCCCCAGCATTTT.